This T cell receptor beta chain originates from a study of cytotoxic CD8 clonotypes in ibrutinib-treated CLL. TCRdb keeps only in-frame clones here, not all; method: immunoSEQ multiplex PCR. Here the sample spans 330,000 or so clones, roughly 71% being singletons. Germline CDR1 and CDR2: SGHRS and YFSETQ. This CDR3 region has 14 residues. V lost 4 bases and J lost 5, with 12 bases in between. Material: PBMCs, obtained after 36 months of ibrutinib treatment. The sequence derives from a human donor with chronic lymphocytic leukemia. J is TRBJ2-2 and V is TRBV5-1, with D possibly matching TRBD1 (6 bases). DNA for the CDR3: TGCGCCAGCAGCCCGGGACAAATTACCGGGGAGCTGTTTTTT. Protein product: CASSPGQITGELFF.